These 10 T cell receptor beta chains were all obtained from the same sample, sequenced in a study of T cell changes during pregnancy in multiple sclerosis. Sequencing was performed with immunoSEQ multiplex PCR; in TCRdb, only in-frame clones are kept and a portion is missing. The table records about 97,000 clones, approximately 90% of them present only once. The sample was peripheral blood, taken in the second trimester of pregnancy. These TCRs come from a female donor in good health, enrolled as a control in a pregnancy study.

This chain uses TRBV27 with TRBJ2-2, with 9 bases identical to TRBD2. The CDR3 totals 19 residues. The junction had 13 bases not matched to a gene; V was cut back by 3 bases and J by 2 bases. The germline CDR1 and CDR2 sequences are MNHEY and SMNVEV (reference sequence). The CDR3 bases are TGTGCCAGCAGTTTTTATCGATACCCCGGGACTAGCAACACCGGGGAGCTGTTTTTT. Translating gives CASSFYRYPGTSNTGELFF.

The gene calls are TRBV27 and TRBJ2-6; possibly TRBD2 for D (6 bases). The CDR3 has 19 amino acids. The ends were cut back, 5 bases at V and 0 bases at J, with 20 bases in the middle. Looked up from germline, CDR1 is MNHEY and CDR2 is SMNVEV (reference sequence). CDR3 sequence: CASSPAWGVLSSGANVLTF. DNA of the CDR3: TGTGCCAGCAGTCCCGCTTGGGGGGTGCTAAGCTCTGGGGCCAACGTCCTGACTTTC. Based on the CDR3 plus reference TRBV27 and TRBJ2-6, the full variable domain is EAQVTQNPRYLITVTGKKLTVTCSQNMNHEYMSWYRQDPGLGLRQIYYSMNVEVTDKGDVPEGYKVSRKEKRNFPLILESPSPNQTSLYFCASSPAWGVLSSGANVLTFGAGSRLTVL.

The DNA of the CDR3 is TGTGCCATCAGTGAGCGGCAGGAAGGTCAGCCCCAGCATTTT. It translates to CAISERQEGQPQHF. J is TRBJ1-5 and V is TRBV10-3; D remains unclear. The CDR3 covers 14 residues. The germline CDR1 and CDR2 sequences are ENHRY and SYGVKD. Trimming shortened V by 2 bases and J by 6 bases, and 11 bases separated the two germline ends.

J is TRBJ1-6 and V is TRBV6-4, with D perhaps TRBD1 (5 bases). The ends were cut back, 6 bases at V and 3 bases at J, with 12 bases in the middle. The CDR3 has 15 amino acids. CDR1 is MRHNA and CDR2 is SNTAGT in the germline V gene. The CDR3 sequence: CASRQDLFYNSPLHF. For the CDR3, the DNA is TGTGCCAGCAGACAGGACCTATTCTATAATTCACCCCTCCACTTT.

This clone was recorded once. This chain connects TRBV4-1 to TRBJ2-1; possible D gene TRBD2, 6 bases. This CDR3 contains 15 residues. CDR1 and CDR2 (germline): MGHRA, YSYEKL. Trimming left V 4 bases short and J 8 bases short, with 18 bases between. CDR3 residues: CASSPRDSWTDEQFF. CDR3 in DNA: TGCGCCAGCAGCCCCCGGGACTCCTGGACCGATGAGCAGTTCTTC.

The V and J genes are TRBV4-3 and TRBJ2-7; the match to TRBD2 covers 10 bases. The CDR3 spans 15 residues. From germline, CDR1 is LGHNA and CDR2 YSLEER. V was clipped by 0 bases and J by 7 bases; unmatched bases: 6. The CDR3 DNA is TGCGCCAGCAGCCAAGACTCTAGCGGGAGAGGTGAGCAGTACTTC. This translates into CASSQDSSGRGEQYF.

This clone was observed a single time. V is TRBV11-3 and J is TRBJ2-3; perhaps TRBD1 as D (5 bases). V was shortened by 5 bases and J by 2 bases, with 8 bases between the two germline ends. The CDR3 has 13 amino acids. Germline CDR1 reads SGHNT; CDR2 reads YENEEA. This chain's CDR3 is CASSGHNTDTQYF. Written as DNA, the CDR3 is TGTGCCAGCAGCGGACACAACACAGATACGCAGTATTTT.

The genes are TRBV6-6 and TRBJ2-7; TRBD2 matches 10 bases. Germline loops: CDR1 MNHNY, CDR2 SVGAGI (reference sequence). V dropped 2 bases and J dropped 3; count of bases not matched to a gene: 1. This CDR3 contains 14 residues. The DNA of the CDR3 is TGTGCCAGCAGTTACGGACTAGCGGACTACGAGCAGTACTTC. Residues: CASSYGLADYEQYF.

The chain employs TRBV19 and TRBJ2-3; 12 bases are a match to TRBD2. V gave up 2 bases and J gave up 4 bases; unmatched junction bases: 22. CDR3 length: 22 amino acids. Germline-derived CDR1 and CDR2 are LNHDA and SQIVND (reference sequence). In DNA, the CDR3 is TGTGCCAGTAGTATAAGTTCGGGCGCATACATGACTAGCGGGGGCCATGCAGATACGCAGTATTTT. It specifies CASSISSGAYMTSGGHADTQYF.

This clone was observed a handful of times. CDR3 DNA sequence: TGTGCCAGCAGCCAAGATGGACTAGCGGGAGAGGAGCAGTACTTC. Protein product: CASSQDGLAGEEQYF. This sequence joins TRBV14 and TRBJ2-7, with 13 bases fitting TRBD2. The germline V gene has CDR1 SGHDN and CDR2 FVKESK. This CDR3 spans 15 amino acids. The J segment lost 7 bases and the V segment lost 0 bases, leaving 3 bases of the junction unmatched.